This T cell receptor (beta chain) was captured in a study of blood T cells in healthy people across ages. Overall study findings and caveats: Lack of knowledge of donor CMV status possibly confounded expanded clonotype changes. The study could not conclusively compare naive and antigen-experienced cells, given its unsorted PBMCs.

Total RNA was extracted at no less than 6 micrograms per sample. Unmatched junction bases numbered 8, after V lost 5 bases and J lost 10 bases. CDR3 length: 12 amino acids. Sample-barcoded 5' priming and a J-beta primer mix drove a second PCR of roughly 7 to 11 cycles. Each cDNA molecule was tagged by a template-switch adaptor that had 12 random nucleotides. One entry per CDR3 protein, called by TCRdb with MiXCR from the 5' RACE reads. The table includes about 680,000 distinct CDR3 sequences, 49% detected once. In the case of this clonotype: Its target is not known.

The material sequenced was blood. The V call is TRBV12-3 or TRBV12-4, the J call TRBJ2-7; 7 bases match TRBD1. This clonotype originated in a woman aged 60 to 75 in good health. CDR3 residues: CASSPDREEQYF. In DNA form, the CDR3 reads TGTGCCAGCAGTCCCGACAGGGAAGAACAGTACTTC.